This TCR beta chain was identified during a study of cytomegalovirus exposure and HLA in healthy donors. Study-level findings and limits: The Asian-associated ancestry cluster reportedly had fewer N-insertions than the approximately 670-donor mean in a later analysis.

The PCR ran on 60 Vbeta and 13 Jbeta primers. Method: immunoSEQ multiplex PCR; TCRdb's copy keeps in-frame clones and lacks some. The data show some 200,000 clones, around four fifths seen once. Details on this clone: What it recognizes is unknown.

Deletions cut 4 bases from V and 7 bases from J, with 11 bases between. The germline V gene has CDR1 LNHDA and CDR2 SQIVND (reference sequence). This CDR3 has 13 residues. This chain joins TRBV19 and TRBJ1-5; D unclear. This TCR was recovered from a woman in her forties in good health and CMV-seronegative. What was sequenced was PBMCs. CDR3 region: CASSTVASQPQHF. The CDR3 DNA follows: TGTGCCAGTAGTACTGTCGCGAGCCAGCCCCAGCATTTT. Full variable domain (missing parts from reference TRBV19 and TRBJ1-5): DGGITQSPKYLFRKEGQNVTLSCEQNLNHDAMYWYRQDPGQGLRLIYYSQIVNDFQKGDIAEGYSVSREKKESFPLTVTSAQKNPTAFYLCASSTVASQPQHFGDGTRLSIL.